A single sample is the source of the 12 T cell receptor beta chains below, sequenced in a study of blood T cell repertoires in COVID-19 (dated by TCRdb to about 2020). Preparation of the library involved the immunoSEQ multiplex PCR assay. Not all clones reach the TCRdb copy of this immuneACCESS table, which keeps in-frame sequences only. Checked studies attribute under half of the gap to unresolved V genes and leave the rest unexplained. In this sample the table shows 75,000 to 90,000 clones, roughly 86% of which occur a single time. Around 5% of the sample lies in the top ten. Sequencing input: peripheral blood. Receptors were obtained from a middle-aged man with active or convalescent COVID-19.

The chain recombines TRBV18 with TRBJ2-5; 8 positions agree with TRBD1. V trimming: 5 bases; J trimming: 5 bases; junction bases outside the gene matches: 7. The CDR3 is made up of 14 amino acids. Per germline, CDR1 KGHSH and CDR2 LQKENI. CDR3 sequence (DNA): TGTGCCAGCTCAAATGGACAGGGCAGGGAGACCCAGTACTTC. Residues: CASSNGQGRETQYF.

CDR3 in amino acids: CASSLEGRGSNEKLFF. The CDR3 DNA sequence: TGTGCCAGCAGCTTGGAAGGGCGGGGGTCTAATGAAAAACTGTTTTTT. The V call is TRBV5-4, the J call TRBJ1-4, with D possibly matching TRBD1 (5 bases). Germline V gives CDR1 SGHNT, CDR2 YYREEE (reference sequence). Trimming cost V 0 bases and J 3 bases, with 12 bases left between them. The CDR3 is 16 amino acids. The variable domain in full, completed from reference TRBV5-4 and TRBJ1-4, reads ETGVTQSPTHLIKTRGQQVTLRCSSQSGHNTVSWYQQALGQGPQFIFQYYREEENGRGNFPPRFSGLQFPNYSSELNVNALELDDSALYLCASSLEGRGSNEKLFFGSGTQLSVL.

The rearrangement uses TRBV10-3 and TRBJ1-3; D not resolved. V was trimmed by 7 bases and J by 5 bases, leaving 12 bases between them. The CDR3 has 13 residues. From germline, CDR1 is ENHRY and CDR2 SYGVKD. CDR3 sequence: CAITEGVRNTIYF. CDR3 bases: TGTGCCATCACCGAGGGTGTAAGAAACACCATATATTTT.

This clone was picked up a small number of times. This chain links TRBV7-9 with TRBJ2-7; D perhaps matches TRBD2 (5 bases). V was pared by 3 bases and J by 4 bases, with 7 bases between. This CDR3 is built from 12 residues. Per germline, CDR1 SEHNR and CDR2 FQNEAQ (reference sequence). As DNA, the CDR3 is TGTGCCAGCAGCTTGGGAGAGTACGAGCAGTACGTC. Translated, it gives CASSLGEYEQYV.

The chain has TRBV6-2 or TRBV6-3 and TRBJ2-5; D uncertain. Trimming removed 2 bases at V and 5 bases at J, with 12 bases between. This CDR3 contains 14 residues. Germline V gives CDR1 MNHEY, CDR2 SVGEGT. CDR3 protein: CASSYAPPRETQYF. In nucleotides, the CDR3 is TGTGCCAGCAGTTACGCCCCTCCGAGGGAGACCCAGTACTTC.

The chain couples TRBV4-1 to TRBJ1-1; a weak D match, TRBD1 (6 bases). Germline assignment: CDR1 MGHRA and CDR2 YSYEKL. CDR3 length equals 15 residues. The V and J ends lost 1 base and 1 base respectively, with 10 bases between them. The CDR3 nucleotides read TGCGCCAGCAGCCAAGGTCCAGGGGCGAACACTGAAGCTTTCTTT. Translated: CASSQGPGANTEAFF.

The rearrangement links TRBV5-1 to TRBJ2-2; 7 bases match TRBD1. The V and J ends lost 4 bases and 3 bases, in that order; junction bases with no gene match: 6. The germline V gene has CDR1 SGHRS and CDR2 YFSETQ. The CDR3 runs 15 residues. DNA of the CDR3: TGCGCCAGCAGCCTAGGGACAGATCACACCGGGGAGCTGTTTTTT. The encoded protein is CASSLGTDHTGELFF.

The chain links TRBV10-2 to TRBJ1-6, with TRBD1 matching 7 bases. V lost 8 bases to trimming and J lost 8 bases; unmatched junction nucleotides: 6. Germline CDR1 WSHSY, CDR2 SAAADI. The CDR3 consists of 13 residues. The CDR3 loop reads CASSDREDSPLHF. In DNA form, the CDR3 reads TGCGCCAGCTCAGACAGGGAGGATTCACCCCTCCACTTT.

The chain has TRBV6-1 and TRBJ1-3, with a possible D match to TRBD1 (5 bases). The CDR3 is 15 residues long. V shed 2 bases and J shed 0 bases, with 8 bases lying between them. The germline V gene encodes CDR1 MNHNS and CDR2 SASEGT. This chain's CDR3 is CASSEMDTSGNTIYF. DNA of the CDR3: TGTGCCAGCAGTGAAATGGACACCTCTGGAAACACCATATATTTT.

This rearrangement joins TRBV6-4 to TRBJ2-3; 11 nucleotides line up with TRBD2. CDR3 length: 15 amino acids. Germline V lookup: CDR1 MRHNA, CDR2 SNTAGT. Trimming cost V 6 bases and J 5 bases; bases outside gene matches: 7. DNA of the CDR3: TGTGCCAGCAGCGCCGGGACTAGCGGAATAGATACGCAGTATTTT. It is translated as CASSAGTSGIDTQYF.

This clone was seen more than once but under ten times. This chain links TRBV10-3 with TRBJ1-1; no clear D. Germline V gene lookup returns CDR1 ENHRY and CDR2 SYGVKD. V was pared by 9 bases and J by 0 bases, with 11 bases between. This CDR3 has 13 amino acids. The CDR3: CAMTRGLNTEAFF. The CDR3 DNA is TGTGCCATGACGAGAGGGCTGAACACTGAAGCTTTCTTT.

V usage is TRBV4-1 and J usage is TRBJ2-7; 10 nucleotides match TRBD1. Germline trimming cut 4 bases from V and 5 bases from J; bases unmatched to any gene: 8. Germline-derived CDR1 and CDR2 are MGHRA and YSYEKL. CDR3 size: 15 residues. CDR3 protein: CASSRGTGVPHEQYF. CDR3 DNA sequence: TGCGCCAGCAGCCGAGGGACAGGGGTTCCCCACGAGCAGTACTTC.